These 18 T cell receptor beta chains were all obtained from the same sample, sequenced in a study of cytomegalovirus exposure and HLA in healthy donors. The PCR was carried out with 60 Vbeta primers and 13 Jbeta primers. Assay: immunoSEQ multiplex PCR; the TCRdb copy retains only in-frame clones and omits some. Of about 110,000 clones detected, under 85% appear once; the ten largest clones hold less than 4%. The sample was PBMCs. These receptor sequences come from a human donor in good health.

The chain carries TRBV5-1 and TRBJ2-7; 8 bases agree with TRBD2. Germline-derived CDR1 and CDR2 are SGHRS and YFSETQ. CDR3 length equals 13 residues. Trimming cost V 3 bases and J 4 bases; bases outside gene matches: 3. In nucleotides, the CDR3 is TGCGCCAGCAGCTCGGGACTAGAGTACGAGCAGTACTTC. The encoded protein is CASSSGLEYEQYF.

V is TRBV4-2 and J is TRBJ2-7; a weak D match, TRBD2 (6 bases). The ends were cut back, 1 base at V and 0 bases at J, with 13 bases in the middle. The CDR3 consists of 16 residues. The germline CDR1 and CDR2 sequences are LGHNA and YNFKEQ. The CDR3 coding sequence is TGTGCCAGCAGCCAAGGGCGTATCGGGAGCTCCTACGAGCAGTACTTC. It is translated as CASSQGRIGSSYEQYF.

The gene calls are TRBV10-3 and TRBJ2-6; D ambiguous. Germline V gives CDR1 ENHRY, CDR2 SYGVKD. The ends were cut back, 7 bases at V and 4 bases at J, with 14 bases in the middle. The CDR3 totals 15 residues. The CDR3 loop is CAIKTELTGANVLTF. Written as DNA, the CDR3 is TGTGCCATCAAAACGGAGTTAACCGGGGCCAACGTCCTGACTTTC.

The V and J genes are TRBV7-3 and TRBJ2-1; TRBD1 might be the D (5 bases). This CDR3 has 14 residues. The V end was cut by 6 bases, the J end by 0 bases, with 9 bases between. Per germline, CDR1 SGHTA and CDR2 FQGTGA. CDR3 amino acids: CASSRQPSYNEQFF. DNA of the CDR3: TGTGCCAGCAGTAGACAGCCCTCCTACAATGAGCAGTTCTTC.

V usage is TRBV10-3 and J usage is TRBJ1-2, with unresolved D. V was clipped by 8 bases and J by 5 bases, with 12 bases between them. CDR3 length equals 12 residues. Germline lookup yields CDR1 ENHRY and CDR2 SYGVKD. CDR3 coding DNA: TGTGCCATCGCCCCAGACTCTTATGGCTACACCTTC. It codes for CAIAPDSYGYTF.

This CDR3 reads CASSIGPMRTGVDYGYTF. The CDR3 nucleotides are TGTGCCAGTAGTATAGGCCCAATGCGTACAGGGGTGGACTATGGCTACACCTTC. The chain combines TRBV19 with TRBJ1-2, with TRBD1 identical over 7 bases. Germline V CDR1 and CDR2: LNHDA, SQIVND (reference sequence). V gave up 1 base and J gave up 3 bases; unmatched junction bases: 14. CDR3 length: 18 residues.

This clone was found once. The rearrangement joins TRBV2 to TRBJ2-7; 14 bases line up with TRBD2. The CDR3 is 16 residues long. Germline V lookup: CDR1 SNHLY, CDR2 FYNNEI. The ends lost 4 bases at V and 2 bases at J; junction bases unmatched: 4. CDR3 nucleotide sequence: TGTGCCAGCAGTGGGGGACTAGCGGGAGATACCTACGAGCAGTACTTC. Protein sequence: CASSGGLAGDTYEQYF. Full variable domain (outside the CDR3, taken from reference TRBV2 and TRBJ2-7): EPEVTQTPSHQVTQMGQEVILRCVPISNHLYFYWYRQILGQKVEFLVSFYNNEISEKSEIFDDQFSVERPDGSNFTLKIRSTKLEDSAMYFCASSGGLAGDTYEQYFGPGTRLTVT.

Comments on this clone: One junction end does not reproduce the germline sequence, and a read error may be involved. The V call is TRBV5-1, the J call TRBJ1-5; D possibly corresponds to TRBD1 (5 bases). The CDR3 is made up of 13 amino acids. Germline V lookup: CDR1 SGHRS, CDR2 YFSETQ. DNA for the CDR3: TGCGCCAACAGCTTACGGGGGGATCAGCCCCAGCATTTT. Translation gives CANSLRGDQPQHF.

The chain couples TRBV27 to TRBJ2-3, with TRBD2 identical over 11 bases. From germline, CDR1 is MNHEY and CDR2 SMNVEV (reference sequence). CDR3 size: 19 residues. The trim removed 2 bases at V and 4 bases at J, leaving 14 bases unmatched. The CDR3 DNA is TGTGCCAGCAGTTTAGGGGCTAGCGGGAGGTCCACTGGGCCAGATACGCAGTATTTT. It is translated as CASSLGASGRSTGPDTQYF.

CDR3 in DNA: TGTGCCAGCAGCTTAGGGTGGGACAGGGGCACGTACGAGCAGTACTTC. This gives the protein CASSLGWDRGTYEQYF. V usage is TRBV7-8 and J usage is TRBJ2-7, with 10 bases matching TRBD1. Trimming took 1 base from V and 4 from J; bases not matched to a gene: 7. There are 16 residues in the CDR3. Germline loops: CDR1 SGHVS, CDR2 FQNEAQ.

The chain uses TRBV29-1 and TRBJ2-1, with 11 bases lining up with TRBD1. Germline V gene data show CDR1 as SQVTM and CDR2 as ANQGSEA. The CDR3 is made up of 13 amino acids. V lost 7 bases to trimming and J lost 6 bases; unmatched junction nucleotides: 5. CDR3 sequence reads: CSGGTGGSNEQFF. The CDR3 DNA sequence: TGCAGCGGGGGGACAGGGGGAAGCAATGAGCAGTTCTTC.

The chain carries TRBV27 and TRBJ2-7; TRBD2 matches 8 bases. The CDR3 runs to 16 residues. Germline lookup yields CDR1 MNHEY and CDR2 SMNVEV (reference sequence). The V and J ends lost 3 bases and 0 bases, in that order; junction bases with no gene match: 7. This CDR3 is CASSLSLAGSSYEQYF. CDR3 DNA: TGTGCCAGCAGTTTGTCCTTAGCGGGGAGCTCCTACGAGCAGTACTTC.

This chain uses TRBV5-1 with TRBJ1-5; D possibly corresponds to TRBD1 (6 bases). The V gene lost 4 bases and the J gene lost 1 base, with 9 bases spanning the gap. Germline V gene lookup returns CDR1 SGHRS and CDR2 YFSETQ. The CDR3 totals 14 residues. The CDR3: CASSPGQSNQPQHF. The CDR3 nucleotides are TGCGCCAGCAGCCCAGGACAGAGCAATCAGCCCCAGCATTTT. The entire variable domain, with the rest obtained from reference TRBV5-1 and TRBJ1-5, is as follows: KAGVTQTPRYLIKTRGQQVTLSCSPISGHRSVSWYQQTPGQGLQFLFEYFSETQRNKGNFPGRFSGRQFSNSRSEMNVSTLELGDSALYLCASSPGQSNQPQHFGDGTRLSIL.

The chain joins TRBV4-1 to TRBJ2-1, with 7 bases identical to TRBD2. With V trimmed by 3 bases and J by 6 bases, 8 bases remained unmatched. The CDR3 runs 15 residues. Germline values: CDR1 MGHRA, CDR2 YSYEKL. CDR3 bases: TGCGCCAGCAGCCACCGGGAGCGGGGATTCAATGAGCAGTTCTTC. This sequence encodes CASSHRERGFNEQFF.

This CDR3 reads CSASGGRAFF. For the CDR3, the DNA is TGCAGTGCTAGTGGGGGGAGGGCTTTCTTT. The chain employs TRBV20-1 and TRBJ1-1, with a tentative D call TRBD1 (5 bases). Looked up from germline, CDR1 is DFQATT and CDR2 is SNEGSKA (reference sequence). V lost 3 bases to trimming and J lost 11 bases, with 10 bases between them. The CDR3 length is 10 residues.

V and J are TRBV6-1 and TRBJ1-1, with 11 bases lining up with TRBD1. Unmatched junction bases numbered 15, after V lost 2 bases and J lost 1 base. The length of the CDR3 is 20 residues. CDR1 is MNHNS, CDR2 SASEGT, per germline. The DNA for the CDR3 is TGTGCCAGCAGTGAATTCCCTGCACCGGGACAGGGGGTTCAGAACACTGAAGCTTTCTTT. It encodes CASSEFPAPGQGVQNTEAFF.

CDR3 sequence: CASSEETGVYGYTF. DNA for the CDR3: TGTGCCAGCAGTGAAGAAACAGGGGTTTATGGCTACACCTTC. The V gene is TRBV25-1, the J gene TRBJ1-2; 7 nucleotides align to TRBD1. Trimming took 2 bases from V and 5 from J; bases not matched to a gene: 5. The CDR3 spans 14 residues. Germline assignment: CDR1 MGHDK and CDR2 SYGVNS.

The chain combines TRBV2 with TRBJ1-1; D remains unclear. Germline loops: CDR1 SNHLY, CDR2 FYNNEI. The CDR3 covers 15 residues. Between the trimmed V and J ends, which lost 2 bases and 4 bases, there was a span of 14 bases. CDR3 DNA sequence: TGTGCCAGCAGTGAACAGACAAGTACGACCACTGAAGCTTTCTTT. It codes for CASSEQTSTTTEAFF.